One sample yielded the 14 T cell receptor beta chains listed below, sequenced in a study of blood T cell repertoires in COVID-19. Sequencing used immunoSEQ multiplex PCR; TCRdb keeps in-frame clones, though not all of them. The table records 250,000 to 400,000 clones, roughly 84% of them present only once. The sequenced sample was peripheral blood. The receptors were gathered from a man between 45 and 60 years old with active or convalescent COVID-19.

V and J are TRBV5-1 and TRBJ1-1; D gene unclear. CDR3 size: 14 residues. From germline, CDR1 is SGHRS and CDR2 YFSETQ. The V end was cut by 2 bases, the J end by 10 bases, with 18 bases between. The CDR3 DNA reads TGCGCCAGCAGCTTTGTGAGTGGAGGAGTCGGAGCTTTCTTT. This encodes CASSFVSGGVGAFF.

CDR3 sequence: CATSDSTRGSSYNEQFF. For the CDR3, the DNA is TGTGCCACCAGTGATTCAACTCGGGGTAGCTCCTACAATGAGCAGTTCTTC. The rearrangement joins TRBV24-1 to TRBJ2-1; D might be TRBD2 (5 bases). Trimming removed 2 bases at V and 0 bases at J, with 13 bases between. The V gene's germline CDR1 is KGHDR and CDR2 SFDVKD. This CDR3 has 17 amino acids.

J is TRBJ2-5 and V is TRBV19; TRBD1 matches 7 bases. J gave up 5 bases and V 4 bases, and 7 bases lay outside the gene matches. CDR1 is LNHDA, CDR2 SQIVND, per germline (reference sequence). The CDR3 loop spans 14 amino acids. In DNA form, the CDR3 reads TGTGCCAGTAGTACCACAGGGGTTTACGAGACCCAGTACTTC. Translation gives CASSTTGVYETQYF.

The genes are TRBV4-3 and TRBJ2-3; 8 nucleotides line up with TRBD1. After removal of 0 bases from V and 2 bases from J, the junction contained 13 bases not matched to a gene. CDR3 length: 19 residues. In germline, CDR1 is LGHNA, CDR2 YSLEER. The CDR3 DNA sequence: TGCGCCAGCAGCCAAGACGCCCCCAGGGGGCTGGACTCCACAGATACGCAGTATTTT. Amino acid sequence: CASSQDAPRGLDSTDTQYF.

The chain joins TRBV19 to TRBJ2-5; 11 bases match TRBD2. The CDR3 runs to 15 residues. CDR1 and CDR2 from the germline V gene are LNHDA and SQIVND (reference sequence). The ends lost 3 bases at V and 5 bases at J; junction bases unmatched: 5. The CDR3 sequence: CASSIARTSGETQYF. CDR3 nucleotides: TGTGCCAGTAGTATTGCTCGGACTAGCGGGGAGACCCAGTACTTC.

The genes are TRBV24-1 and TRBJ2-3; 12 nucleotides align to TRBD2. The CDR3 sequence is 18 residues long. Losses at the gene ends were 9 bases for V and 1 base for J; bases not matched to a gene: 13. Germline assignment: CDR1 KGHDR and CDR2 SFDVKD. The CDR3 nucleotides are TGTGCCACCGCGAAGACTAAACGACTAGCGGGGGGCACAGATACGCAGTATTTT. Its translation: CATAKTKRLAGGTDTQYF.

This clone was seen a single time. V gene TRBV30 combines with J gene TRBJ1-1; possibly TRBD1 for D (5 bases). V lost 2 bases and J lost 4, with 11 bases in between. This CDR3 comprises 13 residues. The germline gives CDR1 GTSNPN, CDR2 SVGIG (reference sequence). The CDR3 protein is CAWSPQGVTEAFF. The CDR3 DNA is TGTGCCTGGAGTCCCCAGGGTGTCACTGAAGCTTTCTTT.

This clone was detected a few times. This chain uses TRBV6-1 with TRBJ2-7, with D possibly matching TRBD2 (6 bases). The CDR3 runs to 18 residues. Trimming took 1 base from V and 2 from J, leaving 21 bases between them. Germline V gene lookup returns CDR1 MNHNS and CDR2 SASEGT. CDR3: CASSEVFRGYAVTYEQYF. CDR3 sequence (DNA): TGTGCCAGCAGTGAAGTATTTCGGGGGTACGCGGTTACCTACGAGCAGTACTTC.

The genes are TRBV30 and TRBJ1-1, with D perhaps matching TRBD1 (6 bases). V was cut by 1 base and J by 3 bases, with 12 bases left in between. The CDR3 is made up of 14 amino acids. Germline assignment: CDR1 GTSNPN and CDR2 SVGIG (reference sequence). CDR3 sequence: CAWSAGTFYTEAFF. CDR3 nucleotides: TGTGCCTGGAGTGCCGGGACATTTTACACTGAAGCTTTCTTT.

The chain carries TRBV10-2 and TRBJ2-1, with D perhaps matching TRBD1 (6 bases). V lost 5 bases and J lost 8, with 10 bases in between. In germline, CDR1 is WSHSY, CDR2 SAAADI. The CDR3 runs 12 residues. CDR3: CASSLQGYEQFF. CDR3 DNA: TGCGCCAGCAGTTTACAGGGATATGAGCAGTTCTTC.

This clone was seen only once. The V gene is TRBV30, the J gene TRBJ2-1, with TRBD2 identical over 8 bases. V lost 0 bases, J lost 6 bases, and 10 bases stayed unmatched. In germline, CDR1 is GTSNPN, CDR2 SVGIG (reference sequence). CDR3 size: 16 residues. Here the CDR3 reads CAWSVLGTRKRNEQFF. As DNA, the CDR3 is TGTGCCTGGAGTGTACTAGGGACTAGAAAACGCAATGAGCAGTTCTTC.

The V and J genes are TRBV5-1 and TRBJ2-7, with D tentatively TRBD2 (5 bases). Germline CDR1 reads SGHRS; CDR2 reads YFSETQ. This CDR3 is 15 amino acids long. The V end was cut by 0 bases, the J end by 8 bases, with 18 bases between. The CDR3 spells CASSLAAGPRPQQYF. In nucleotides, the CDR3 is TGCGCCAGCAGCTTGGCTGCGGGCCCCCGGCCGCAGCAGTACTTC.

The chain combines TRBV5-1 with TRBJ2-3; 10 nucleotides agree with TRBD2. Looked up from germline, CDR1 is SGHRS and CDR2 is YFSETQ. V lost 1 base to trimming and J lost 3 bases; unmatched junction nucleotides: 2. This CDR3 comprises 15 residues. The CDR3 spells CASSLFSGRTDTQYF. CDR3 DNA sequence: TGCGCCAGCAGCTTGTTTAGCGGGAGGACAGATACGCAGTATTTT.

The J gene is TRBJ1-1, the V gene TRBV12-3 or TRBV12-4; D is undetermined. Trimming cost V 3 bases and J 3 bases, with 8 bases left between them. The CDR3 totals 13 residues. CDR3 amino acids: CASSFTEDTEAFF. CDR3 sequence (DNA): TGTGCCAGCAGTTTTACCGAGGACACTGAAGCTTTCTTT.